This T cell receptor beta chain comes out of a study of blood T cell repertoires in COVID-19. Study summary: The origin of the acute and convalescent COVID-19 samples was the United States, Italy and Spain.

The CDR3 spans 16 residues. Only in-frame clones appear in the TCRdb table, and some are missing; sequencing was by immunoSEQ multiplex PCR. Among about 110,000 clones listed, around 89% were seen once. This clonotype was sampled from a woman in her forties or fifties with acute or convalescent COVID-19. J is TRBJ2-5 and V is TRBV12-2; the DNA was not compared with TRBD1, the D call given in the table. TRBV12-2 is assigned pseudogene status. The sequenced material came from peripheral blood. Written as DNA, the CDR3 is TGTGCAAGTCGTTCACCGGGACAGGGAGATGGGGAGACCCAGTACTTC. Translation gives CASRSPGQGDGETQYF.